This section outlines one TCR beta chain sequence together with its context. This sample is drawn from a study of blood T cell repertoires in COVID-19. About the study: The United States, Italy and Spain supplied acute and convalescent COVID-19 samples. T cells, B-cell-depleted T cells, or PBMCs provided the cDNA or gDNA that served as material.

Source study methods: Amplification from reference gene primers served as the basis for estimated nucleated cell counts. Generated by immunoSEQ multiplex PCR, the TCRdb table keeps only in-frame clones and is missing some. V and J calls and clone size are copied from that table; D and trimming were computed from the DNA. The repertoire holds under 85,000 clones, with 82% as singletons. Germline V gene sequence: CDR1 SGHAT, CDR2 FQDESV (reference sequence). V lost 5 bases and J lost 5, with 9 bases in between. The CDR3 runs 13 residues. The chain carries TRBV11-1 and TRBJ1-4; D may be TRBD1 (5 bases). This clonotype was obtained from a human donor in a cohort sampled during active COVID-19. The specimen sequenced was peripheral blood. The CDR3 region is CASSGGLNEKLFF. In DNA, the CDR3 is TGTGCCAGCAGCGGGGGACTCAATGAAAAACTGTTTTTT.